Presented here are 21 T cell receptor beta chains from one specimen sequenced in a study of blood T cells in healthy people across ages. For the second PCR, which ran for roughly 7 to 11 cycles, a sample-barcoded 5' primer and a J-beta primer mix were used. TCRdb reprocessed the 5' RACE reads with MiXCR, giving one entry per CDR3 protein. The data show about 1.4 million distinct CDR3 sequences, approximately 63% seen once. What was sequenced was blood. The origin of the receptors is a man aged 18 to 30 in good health.

This chain joins TRBV5-6 and TRBJ2-3, with D unclear. This CDR3 is built from 16 residues. Germline V gives CDR1 SGHDT, CDR2 YYEEEE. The V gene lost 3 bases and the J gene lost 0 bases, with 14 bases spanning the gap. The chain's CDR3 is CASSSSSTYSTDTQYF. DNA for the CDR3: TGTGCCAGCAGCTCAAGTAGTACCTATAGCACAGATACGCAGTATTTT.

The chain has TRBV12-3 or TRBV12-4 and TRBJ2-7; D is ambiguous. The CDR3 is made up of 14 amino acids. Trimming removed 1 base from V and 2 bases from J, with 9 bases in between. CDR3 sequence (DNA): TGTGCCAGCAGTTTAGTCAGAAGAACCTACGAGCAGTACTTC. Its protein product is CASSLVRRTYEQYF.

This clonotype was seen once. The genes are TRBV9 and TRBJ2-7, with 10 bases that match TRBD2. The germline CDR1 and CDR2 sequences are SGDLS and YYNGEE. V lost 0 bases to trimming and J lost 1 base; unmatched junction nucleotides: 4. This CDR3 is 16 amino acids long. CDR3 DNA: TGTGCCAGCAGCGTAGGATCTAGCGGGAGTTCCTACGAGCAGTACTTC. Translating it yields CASSVGSSGSSYEQYF.

The V and J genes are TRBV27 and TRBJ2-3; 13 bases align to TRBD2. From germline, CDR1 is MNHEY and CDR2 SMNVEV (reference sequence). Germline trimming cut 5 bases from V and 3 bases from J; bases unmatched to any gene: 8. The CDR3 consists of 17 residues. CDR3 nucleotides: TGTGCCAGCAGTCCTACCCGGACTAGCGGGGGAACAGATACGCAGTATTTT. Translating gives CASSPTRTSGGTDTQYF.

The V gene is TRBV6-4, the J gene TRBJ2-2; the D call may be TRBD1 or TRBD2 (5 bases each). Germline V lookup: CDR1 MRHNA, CDR2 SNTAGT. V gave up 4 bases and J gave up 4 bases, with 13 bases separating them. The CDR3 loop spans 15 amino acids. The CDR3 bases are TGTGCCAGCAGTGGGGGGACGCCATTCACCGGGGAGCTGTTTTTT. This translates into CASSGGTPFTGELFF.

This clonotype was found a few times. The V call is TRBV27, the J call TRBJ2-7, with D maybe TRBD2 (6 bases). CDR1 and CDR2 from the germline V gene are MNHEY and SMNVEV (reference sequence). V lost 6 bases, J lost 3 bases, and 15 bases lay in between. The CDR3 has 14 amino acids. For the CDR3, the DNA is TGTGCCAGCAGCCACGGGACTGCTAACTACGAGCAGTACTTC. This translates into CASSHGTANYEQYF.

This chain connects TRBV4-3 to TRBJ2-1, with D possibly being TRBD1 or TRBD2 (5 bases each). V shed 3 bases and J shed 4 bases, with 19 bases lying between them. This CDR3 has 17 amino acids. The V gene's germline CDR1 is LGHNA and CDR2 YSLEER. CDR3 sequence reads: CASSQEFAREPYNEQFF. The CDR3 coding sequence is TGCGCCAGCAGCCAGGAATTCGCCAGGGAGCCTTACAATGAGCAGTTCTTC.

V gene TRBV4-1 combines with J gene TRBJ2-3; weak D call: TRBD2 (6 bases). CDR1 is MGHRA, CDR2 YSYEKL, per germline. V lost 0 bases and J lost 4, with 23 bases in between. CDR3 length: 19 residues. CDR3 coding DNA: TGCGCCAGCAGCCAAGAGGCGTCAGGGTGGGGACTTCACTCAGATACGCAGTATTTT. Amino acids: CASSQEASGWGLHSDTQYF.

V is TRBV6-5 and J is TRBJ1-2; D might be TRBD1 (6 bases). Trimming cost V 5 bases and J 13 bases, with 20 bases left between them. Per germline, CDR1 MNHEY and CDR2 SVGAGI. The CDR3 runs 13 residues. Written as DNA, the CDR3 is TGTGCCAGCAGTCCAGAACCGACAGGTTCTTTCACCTTC. Protein product: CASSPEPTGSFTF.

In its sample, this clonotype was seen a few times. CDR3 residues: CASSWGTSEYNEQFF. CDR3 coding DNA: TGTGCCAGCAGTTGGGGGACTAGTGAATACAATGAGCAGTTCTTC. The chain has TRBV12-3 or TRBV12-4 and TRBJ2-1, with 8 bases aligning to TRBD2. This CDR3 is 15 amino acids long. V shed 4 bases, J shed 4 bases, and the junction held 6 bases outside the gene matches.

V and J are TRBV5-6 and TRBJ1-5, with 9 bases fitting TRBD1. The CDR3 is 16 amino acids. Germline V gene lookup returns CDR1 SGHDT and CDR2 YYEEEE. V lost 2 bases and J lost 1; bases outside the gene matches: 4. CDR3 loop: CASSFGTGTSNQPQHF. In DNA form, the CDR3 reads TGTGCCAGCAGCTTCGGGACAGGGACGAGCAATCAGCCCCAGCATTTT.

This chain links TRBV29-1 with TRBJ2-2; 11 positions agree with TRBD1. The CDR3 is made up of 14 amino acids. CDR1 is SQVTM and CDR2 is ANQGSEA in the germline V gene. V shed 6 bases and J 2 bases; nucleotides not matched to a gene: 2. CDR3 sequence: CSVGTGGNTGELFF. The CDR3, as DNA: TGCAGCGTAGGGACAGGGGGAAACACCGGGGAGCTGTTTTTT.

V usage is TRBV12-3 or TRBV12-4 and J usage is TRBJ2-6; D call uncertain. V was cut by 3 bases and J by 2 bases, with 11 bases left in between. There are 16 residues in the CDR3. The CDR3 coding sequence is TGTGCCAGCAGTTTGGGTGGTACGGCTGGGGCCAACGTCCTGACTTTC. Amino acids: CASSLGGTAGANVLTF.

The chain recombines TRBV6-6 with TRBJ1-6, with D possibly TRBD1 on 5 matching bases. The germline gives CDR1 MNHNY, CDR2 SVGAGI (reference sequence). The length of the CDR3 is 14 residues. With 5 bases removed from V and 11 bases from J, the gap between germline ends came to 16 bases. In nucleotides, the CDR3 is TGTGCCAGCAGTGACAGTGAAAAGAAAGCACCCCTCCACTTT. It translates to CASSDSEKKAPLHF.

This clonotype was seen once. V gene TRBV7-2 combines with J gene TRBJ1-4, with TRBD1 matching over 8 bases. V dropped 1 base and J dropped 11; count of bases not matched to a gene: 6. This CDR3 is 14 amino acids long. Germline CDR1 and CDR2: SGHTA and FQGNSA. Written as DNA, the CDR3 is TGTGCCAGCAGCTTAGTAGCAGGGGGCTGGAAACTGTTTTTT. Translating it yields CASSLVAGGWKLFF.

This clonotype was observed once. V is TRBV20-1 and J is TRBJ1-3; D perhaps matches TRBD1 (5 bases). V lost 6 bases, J lost 0 bases, and 15 bases lay in between. Per germline, CDR1 DFQATT and CDR2 SNEGSKA (reference sequence). CDR3 length equals 15 residues. The chain's CDR3 is CSAKEGPFSGNTIYF. In DNA, the CDR3 is TGCAGTGCAAAAGAGGGACCGTTCTCTGGAAACACCATATATTTT.

This clonotype has only a few counts. J is TRBJ1-2 and V is TRBV12-3 or TRBV12-4; TRBD1 matches at 8 bases. The length of the CDR3 is 15 residues. Germline trimming cut 1 base from V and 3 bases from J; bases unmatched to any gene: 4. CDR3 loop: CASSLGGTGYYGYTF. CDR3 DNA: TGTGCCAGCAGTTTAGGGGGGACAGGTTACTATGGCTACACCTTC.

The gene calls are TRBV20-1 and TRBJ2-7; D is perhaps TRBD1 or TRBD2 (5 bases each). Trimming left V 5 bases short and J 2 bases short, with 10 bases between. Germline lookup yields CDR1 DFQATT and CDR2 SNEGSKA (reference sequence). The length of the CDR3 is 12 residues. For the CDR3, the DNA is TGCAGTGCTTCCCTGGGGGCCTACGAGCAGTACTTC. Its protein is CSASLGAYEQYF.

CDR3 sequence: CASSHRVPSDTQYF. The DNA for the CDR3 is TGTGCCAGCAGTCACCGGGTCCCGTCAGATACGCAGTATTTT. The rearrangement joins TRBV27 to TRBJ2-3; no reliable D call. The V end was cut by 5 bases, the J end by 4 bases, with 13 bases between. This CDR3 has 14 residues. Per germline, CDR1 MNHEY and CDR2 SMNVEV (reference sequence).

This clonotype occurred a few times. The CDR3 region has the DNA TGTGCCAGCAGCCCAGACAGGGCTGGGGGTGGCTACACCTTC. Its translation: CASSPDRAGGGYTF. The chain recombines TRBV28 with TRBJ1-2; 7 bases align to TRBD1. The CDR3 has 14 residues. Germline values: CDR1 MDHEN, CDR2 SYDVKM. The V gene end was trimmed by 6 bases and the J gene end by 7 bases; junction bases not matched to a gene: 11.

This clonotype has just a few counts. The J gene is TRBJ1-1, the V gene TRBV27; D uncertain. V gave up 5 bases and J gave up 5 bases, with 18 bases separating them. The CDR3 consists of 15 residues. The germline V gene has CDR1 MNHEY and CDR2 SMNVEV (reference sequence). The CDR3 DNA reads TGTGCCAGCAGTCAATTAATGGAGGGTTTTACTGAAGCTTTCTTT. It yields the protein CASSQLMEGFTEAFF.